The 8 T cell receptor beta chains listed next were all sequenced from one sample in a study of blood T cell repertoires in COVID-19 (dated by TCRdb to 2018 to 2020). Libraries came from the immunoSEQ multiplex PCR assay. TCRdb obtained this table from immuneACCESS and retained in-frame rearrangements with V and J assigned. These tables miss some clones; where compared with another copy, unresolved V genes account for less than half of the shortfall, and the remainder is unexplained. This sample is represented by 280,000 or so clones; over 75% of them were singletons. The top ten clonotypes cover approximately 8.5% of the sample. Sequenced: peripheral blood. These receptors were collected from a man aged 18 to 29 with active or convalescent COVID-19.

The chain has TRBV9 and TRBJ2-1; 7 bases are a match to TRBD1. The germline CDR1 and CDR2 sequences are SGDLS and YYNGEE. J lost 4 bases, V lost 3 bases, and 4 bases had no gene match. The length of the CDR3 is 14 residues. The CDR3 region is CASSAGTAYNEQFF. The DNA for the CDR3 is TGTGCCAGCAGCGCCGGGACAGCATACAATGAGCAGTTCTTC. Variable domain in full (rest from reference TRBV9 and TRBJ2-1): DSGVTQTPKHLITATGQRVTLRCSPRSGDLSVYWYQQSLDQGLQFLIQYYNGEERAKGNILERFSAQQFPDLHSELNLSSLELGDSALYFCASSAGTAYNEQFFGPGTRLTVL.

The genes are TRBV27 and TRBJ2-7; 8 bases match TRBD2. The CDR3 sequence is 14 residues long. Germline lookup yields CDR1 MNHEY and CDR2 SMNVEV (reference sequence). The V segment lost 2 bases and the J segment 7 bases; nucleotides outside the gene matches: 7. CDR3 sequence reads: CASSLRPGGGEQYF. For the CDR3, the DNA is TGTGCCAGCAGTTTACGCCCAGGCGGGGGGGAGCAGTACTTC.

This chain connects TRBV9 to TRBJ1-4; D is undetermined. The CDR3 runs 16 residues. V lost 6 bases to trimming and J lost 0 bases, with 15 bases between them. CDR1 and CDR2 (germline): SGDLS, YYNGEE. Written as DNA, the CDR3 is TGTGCCAGCACCGCCCCGAACGGGGCAACTAATGAAAAACTGTTTTTT. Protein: CASTAPNGATNEKLFF.

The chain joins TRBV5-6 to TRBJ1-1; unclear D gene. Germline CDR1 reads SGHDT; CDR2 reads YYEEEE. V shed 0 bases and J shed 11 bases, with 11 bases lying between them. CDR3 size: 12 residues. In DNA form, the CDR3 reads TGTGCCAGCAGCTTGGGCCGAGCCTCGGCTTTCTTT. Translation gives CASSLGRASAFF. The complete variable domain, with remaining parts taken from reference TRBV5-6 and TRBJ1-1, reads DAGVTQSPTHLIKTRGQQVTLRCSPKSGHDTVSWYQQALGQGPQFIFQYYEEEERQRGNFPDRFSGHQFPNYSSELNVNALLLGDSALYLCASSLGRASAFFGQGTRLTVV.

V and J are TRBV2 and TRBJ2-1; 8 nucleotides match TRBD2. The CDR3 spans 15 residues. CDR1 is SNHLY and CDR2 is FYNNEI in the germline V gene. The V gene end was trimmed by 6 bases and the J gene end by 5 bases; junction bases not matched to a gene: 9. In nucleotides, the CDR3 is TGTGCCAGCAGCCCAGGAGCGGGGGTAAACAATGAGCAGTTCTTC. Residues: CASSPGAGVNNEQFF.

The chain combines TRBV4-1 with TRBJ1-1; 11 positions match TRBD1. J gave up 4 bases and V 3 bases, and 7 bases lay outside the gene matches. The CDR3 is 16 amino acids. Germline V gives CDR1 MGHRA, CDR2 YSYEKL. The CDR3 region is CASSHGQGACGTEAFF. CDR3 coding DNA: TGCGCCAGCAGCCACGGACAGGGGGCTTGTGGCACTGAAGCTTTCTTT.

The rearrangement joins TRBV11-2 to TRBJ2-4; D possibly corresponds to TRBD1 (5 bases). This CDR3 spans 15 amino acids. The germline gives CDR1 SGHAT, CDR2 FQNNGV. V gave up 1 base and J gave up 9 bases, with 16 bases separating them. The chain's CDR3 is CASSLGSQGGVIQYF. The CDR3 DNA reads TGTGCCAGCAGCTTAGGATCCCAGGGCGGCGTCATTCAGTACTTC.

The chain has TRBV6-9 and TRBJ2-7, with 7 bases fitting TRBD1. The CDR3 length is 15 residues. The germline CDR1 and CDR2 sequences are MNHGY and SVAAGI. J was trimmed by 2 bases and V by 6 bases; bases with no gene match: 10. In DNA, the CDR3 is TGTGCCAGCAGCAACGAGACAGGGAAAGCCTACGAGCAGTACTTC. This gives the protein CASSNETGKAYEQYF.